The T cell receptor beta chain under discussion was sequenced for a study of STAT3 mutations in large granular lymphocyte leukemia. Regarding this clone: Its matching antigen is unknown.

The J segment lost 6 bases and the V segment lost 3 bases, leaving 9 bases of the junction unmatched. This CDR3 is built from 14 residues. CDR1 is SGHDT and CDR2 is YYEEEE in the germline V gene. The study, taken as a whole, reports: Every T-cell large granular lymphocyte leukemia patient had at least one immunodominant TCR beta clonotype. Some patients had persisting codominant clonotypes that could mask small clones.

The repertoire was sequenced with immunoSEQ multiplex PCR; TCRdb's copy has only in-frame clones and lacks some. The sample holds over 30,000 clones, roughly 86% seen once. This sequence joins TRBV5-6 and TRBJ2-7; 7 nucleotides agree with TRBD1. This TCR derives from a man in his 60s with T-cell large granular lymphocyte leukemia. Some clones in this sample may be carry-over from other donors' samples. The specimen sequenced was peripheral blood mononuclear cells. The CDR3, as DNA: TGTGCCAGCAGCTGGGAACAGGGGAACAGCGAGCAGTACTTC. This encodes CASSWEQGNSEQYF.